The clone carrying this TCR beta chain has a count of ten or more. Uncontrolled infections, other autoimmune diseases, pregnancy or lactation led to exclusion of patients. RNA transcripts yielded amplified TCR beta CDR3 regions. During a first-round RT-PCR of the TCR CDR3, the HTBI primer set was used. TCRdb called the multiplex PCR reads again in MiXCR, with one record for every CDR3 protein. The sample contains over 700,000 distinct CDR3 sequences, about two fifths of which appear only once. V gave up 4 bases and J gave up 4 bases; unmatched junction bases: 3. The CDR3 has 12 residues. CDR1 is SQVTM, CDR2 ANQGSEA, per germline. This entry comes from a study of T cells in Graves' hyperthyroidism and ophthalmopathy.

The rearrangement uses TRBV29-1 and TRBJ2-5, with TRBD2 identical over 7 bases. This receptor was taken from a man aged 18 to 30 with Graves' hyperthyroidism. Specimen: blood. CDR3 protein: CSVGREGETQYF. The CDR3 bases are TGCAGCGTTGGCAGGGAGGGAGAGACCCAGTACTTC.